The entry below gives a single T cell receptor beta chain sequence along with its context. What it binds is not known. This sample is part of a study of CD8+ T cells in alopecia areata. This CDR3 has 15 residues. CDR1 SGHDT and CDR2 YYEEEE come from the germline V gene. The germline V and J ends were trimmed by 0 bases and 4 bases, with 13 bases remaining between them. Notes on the study in general: Researchers reported that TCR sharing among patients proved less clear than in mice, possibly HLA-linked. Scalp samples also contribute reads from the resident alphabeta T cells found in normal skin.

Researchers took lesional scalp punch biopsies and peripheral blood from people who were alopecia areata patients. RNA, once extracted, was reverse transcribed into cDNA for use as the sequencing template. TCRdb keeps only in-frame clones here, not all; method: immunoSEQ multiplex PCR. The repertoire holds about 8,900 clones, with roughly three fifths as singletons. Sequences were obtained from skin. V and J are TRBV5-6 and TRBJ1-2; no clear D gene. This clonotype originated in a human donor with alopecia areata. The CDR3 sequence is CASSLAGSTLYGYTF. DNA for the CDR3: TGTGCCAGCAGCTTGGCCGGAAGCACCCTCTATGGCTACACCTTC.